A single sample gave rise to the 30 T cell receptor beta chains below, sequenced in a study of blood T cell repertoires in COVID-19. Libraries were prepared by immunoSEQ multiplex PCR; TCRdb keeps only in-frame clonotypes and omits some of them. The data hold 70,000 to 75,000 clones, with 65% to 85% observed a single time. The sequencing sample was made of peripheral blood. The receptors were gathered from a woman aged 55-69 years with acute or convalescent COVID-19.

The chain links TRBV3-1 (or the pseudogene TRBV3-2) to TRBJ1-1, with 10 nucleotides matching TRBD1. With 4 bases clipped from V and 6 bases from J, the junction kept 5 bases outside the gene matches. Germline V gene lookup returns CDR1 LGHDT and CDR2 YNNKEL (reference sequence). This CDR3 is built from 14 residues. The CDR3 DNA reads TGTGCCAGCAGCCGCTTAGGACAGGGGGCTGAAGCTTTCTTT. Encoded protein: CASSRLGQGAEAFF.

Only a few counts were recorded for this clone. The rearrangement joins TRBV3-1 (or the pseudogene TRBV3-2) to TRBJ1-1, with D maybe TRBD1 (6 bases). The germline V gene encodes CDR1 LGHDT and CDR2 YNNKEL (reference sequence). V shed 5 bases and J shed 7 bases, with 14 bases lying between them. The length of the CDR3 is 13 residues. CDR3 sequence reads: CASSTRQVREAFF. The CDR3 DNA sequence: TGTGCCAGCAGCACACGACAGGTTCGTGAAGCTTTCTTT.

This chain joins TRBV24-1 and TRBJ2-7; possible D gene TRBD1, 6 bases. V lost 7 bases and J 0 bases, leaving 24 bases between the germline ends. The V gene's germline CDR1 is KGHDR and CDR2 SFDVKD. This CDR3 has 18 amino acids. The CDR3 protein is CATSALKSRGIASYEQYF. For the CDR3, the DNA is TGTGCCACCAGCGCCCTTAAATCCAGGGGAATCGCCTCCTACGAGCAGTACTTC.

V and J are TRBV7-9 and TRBJ2-7; 7 positions match TRBD2. Germline loops: CDR1 SEHNR, CDR2 FQNEAQ (reference sequence). V gave up 5 bases and J gave up 3 bases; unmatched junction bases: 10. This CDR3 has 15 amino acids. CDR3 coding DNA: TGTGCCAGCAGCAGCGGGCCGGGGGGAATCTACGAGCAGTACTTC. The encoded protein is CASSSGPGGIYEQYF.

This chain joins TRBV2 and TRBJ2-3; unclear D gene. CDR1 and CDR2 from the germline V gene are SNHLY and FYNNEI. The CDR3 sequence is 15 residues long. The V end was cut by 6 bases, the J end by 8 bases, with 21 bases between. DNA of the CDR3: TGTGCCAGCAGCGTCCTAAGCCCGGGTACGGGTACGCAGTATTTT. It encodes CASSVLSPGTGTQYF.

This chain links TRBV28 with TRBJ2-3; no definite D call. The CDR3 totals 14 residues. Germline loops: CDR1 MDHEN, CDR2 SYDVKM. Between the trimmed V and J ends, which lost 8 bases and 2 bases, there was a span of 14 bases. In DNA, the CDR3 is TGTGCCAGCCAGACTTCTATTTACACAGATACGCAGTATTTT. It codes for CASQTSIYTDTQYF.

The CDR3, as DNA: TGTGCCTGGAGCGGTACAGGATATAGGGCAGATACGCAGTATTTT. Encoded protein: CAWSGTGYRADTQYF. The chain links TRBV30 to TRBJ2-3, with D perhaps matching TRBD1 (5 bases). Germline CDR1 GTSNPN, CDR2 SVGIG (reference sequence). The CDR3 spans 15 residues. Trimming left V 3 bases short and J 4 bases short, with 17 bases between.

The rearrangement links TRBV7-3 to TRBJ2-5; 8 positions agree with TRBD1. Germline V lookup: CDR1 SGHTA, CDR2 FQGTGA. The CDR3 spans 16 residues. V lost 4 bases and J lost 7; bases outside the gene matches: 14. The CDR3 here is CASSSGQVGGLGTQYF. Written as DNA, the CDR3 is TGTGCCAGCAGCTCGGGACAGGTGGGGGGCCTCGGGACCCAGTACTTC.

DNA of the CDR3: TGTGCCAGTAGTATCGCTAGCGGGAGCTACGAGCAGTACTTC. This codes for CASSIASGSYEQYF. The chain combines TRBV19 with TRBJ2-7; 10 nucleotides match TRBD2. Germline V gene lookup returns CDR1 LNHDA and CDR2 SQIVND (reference sequence). V gave up 3 bases and J gave up 3 bases; unmatched junction bases: 2. There are 14 residues in the CDR3.

The chain couples TRBV2 to TRBJ1-5; D is unresolved. The length of the CDR3 is 14 residues. Germline values: CDR1 SNHLY, CDR2 FYNNEI. V was trimmed by 4 bases and J by 0 bases, leaving 7 bases between them. The CDR3 loop is CASSVEGSNQPQHF. CDR3 nucleotides: TGTGCCAGCAGTGTGGAGGGTAGCAATCAGCCCCAGCATTTT. The full variable domain, with the rest looked up from reference TRBV2 and TRBJ1-5, is EPEVTQTPSHQVTQMGQEVILRCVPISNHLYFYWYRQILGQKVEFLVSFYNNEISEKSEIFDDQFSVERPDGSNFTLKIRSTKLEDSAMYFCASSVEGSNQPQHFGDGTRLSIL.

The chain links TRBV19 to TRBJ2-5, with 12 bases aligning to TRBD2. Germline V CDR1 and CDR2: LNHDA, SQIVND (reference sequence). The CDR3 totals 16 residues. V shed 4 bases and J 2 bases; nucleotides not matched to a gene: 5. CDR3 sequence: CASSRLAGASQETQYF. The CDR3, as DNA: TGTGCCAGTAGTAGACTAGCGGGGGCATCACAAGAGACCCAGTACTTC.

The rearrangement uses TRBV28 and TRBJ1-2, with D tentatively TRBD1 (5 bases). Germline lookup yields CDR1 MDHEN and CDR2 SYDVKM. V lost 7 bases, J lost 4 bases, and 16 bases lay in between. The CDR3 consists of 14 residues. CDR3 sequence: CASIGVGGIYGYTF. In nucleotides, the CDR3 is TGTGCCAGCATCGGAGTGGGGGGGATCTATGGCTACACCTTC.

The chain is built from TRBV11-1 and TRBJ2-7; D is unclear. Trimming stripped 5 bases from V and 4 bases from J, with 15 bases between. CDR3 length: 14 residues. Germline-derived CDR1 and CDR2 are SGHAT and FQDESV (reference sequence). The CDR3 nucleotides are TGTGCCAGCAGCCCAGAGGTCTTGAGTTACGAGCAGTACTTC. This encodes CASSPEVLSYEQYF.

This clone was counted once. V usage is TRBV6-1 and J usage is TRBJ1-2; TRBD1 matches at 8 bases. This CDR3 comprises 15 residues. The ends lost 1 base at V and 8 bases at J; junction bases unmatched: 9. The germline gives CDR1 MNHNS, CDR2 SASEGT. Here the CDR3 reads CASSEGWTGLYGYTF. Here the CDR3 DNA reads TGTGCCAGCAGTGAAGGATGGACAGGGTTATACGGCTACACCTTC.

The chain couples TRBV6-5 to TRBJ2-7, with a weak D call TRBD2 (6 bases). The ends were cut back, 7 bases at V and 2 bases at J, with 18 bases in the middle. The CDR3 extends over 15 amino acids. Germline V gene lookup returns CDR1 MNHEY and CDR2 SVGAGI. Here the CDR3 reads CASNPPWAGTYEQYF. Here the CDR3 DNA reads TGTGCCAGCAACCCTCCTTGGGCGGGAACCTACGAGCAGTACTTC.

This chain connects TRBV19 to TRBJ2-5; 13 bases agree with TRBD2. The ends lost 1 base at V and 4 bases at J; junction bases unmatched: 3. CDR3 length: 16 residues. Germline CDR1 reads LNHDA; CDR2 reads SQIVND (reference sequence). DNA for the CDR3: TGTGCCAGTAGTATAGGAGGACTAGCGGGAGTAGAGACCCAGTACTTC. This sequence encodes CASSIGGLAGVETQYF.

Note on this clone: At one of its ends the junction is not consistent with the germline gene, which may arise from a read error. The chain joins TRBV2 to TRBJ2-1, with D tentatively TRBD2 (5 bases). Germline lookup yields CDR1 SNHLY and CDR2 FYNNEI. The CDR3 loop spans 14 amino acids. Here the CDR3 reads CASSDDGGYNQQFF. CDR3 DNA: TGTGCCAGCAGCGATGATGGCGGGTACAATCAGCAGTTCTTC.

This clone was found a few times. This sequence joins TRBV30 and TRBJ1-3; D is possibly TRBD1 (5 bases). Trimming took 5 bases from V and 4 from J, leaving 12 bases between them. The germline gives CDR1 GTSNPN, CDR2 SVGIG (reference sequence). The CDR3 totals 13 residues. The CDR3 reads CAWGQGIGNTIYF. The DNA of the CDR3 is TGTGCCTGGGGTCAGGGTATAGGAAACACCATATATTTT.

The V and J genes are TRBV6-5 and TRBJ1-5; D possibly corresponds to TRBD1 (6 bases). V lost 6 bases and J lost 4, with 13 bases in between. Germline V gene data show CDR1 as MNHEY and CDR2 as SVGAGI. CDR3 length equals 14 residues. The CDR3 protein is CASSQQGVNQPQHF. The CDR3 DNA sequence: TGTGCCAGCAGCCAACAGGGAGTAAATCAGCCCCAGCATTTT.

The genes are TRBV2 and TRBJ2-5, with 7 bases identical to TRBD2. The ends lost 6 bases at V and 4 bases at J; junction bases unmatched: 5. Germline CDR1 reads SNHLY; CDR2 reads FYNNEI. The CDR3 loop spans 13 amino acids. CDR3 DNA sequence: TGTGCCAGCAGCGGACTAGAGGGAGAGACCCAGTACTTC. Its protein is CASSGLEGETQYF.

This clone was recorded only once. The chain employs TRBV5-4 and TRBJ1-4; 7 bases are a match to TRBD1. V trimming: 4 bases; J trimming: 10 bases; junction bases outside the gene matches: 16. Germline V gene data show CDR1 as SGHNT and CDR2 as YYREEE (reference sequence). CDR3 length: 16 residues. The CDR3 region has the DNA TGTGCCAGCAGCCCGGGGACAGCGTTGGGAGGTGGAAAACTGTTTTTT. It encodes CASSPGTALGGGKLFF. The full variable domain, its missing parts supplied by reference TRBV5-4 and TRBJ1-4, is ETGVTQSPTHLIKTRGQQVTLRCSSQSGHNTVSWYQQALGQGPQFIFQYYREEENGRGNFPPRFSGLQFPNYSSELNVNALELDDSALYLCASSPGTALGGGKLFFGSGTQLSVL.

The CDR3 region is CASSETGVIGYTF. The CDR3 nucleotides are TGTGCCAGCAGTGAAACAGGAGTAATAGGCTACACCTTC. This chain uses TRBV6-1 with TRBJ1-2; maybe TRBD1 (5 bases). V was trimmed by 2 bases and J by 8 bases, leaving 12 bases between them. This CDR3 is 13 amino acids long. The germline V gene has CDR1 MNHNS and CDR2 SASEGT.

The chain joins TRBV7-2 to TRBJ2-6; 7 bases are shared with TRBD1. CDR3 length: 16 residues. Germline V gene lookup returns CDR1 SGHTA and CDR2 FQGNSA. Trimming removed 6 bases from V and 0 bases from J; junction bases left unmatched: 5. The CDR3 region has the DNA TGTGCCAGCAGGACAGGGATCGGCTCTGGGGCCAACGTCCTGACTTTC. This codes for CASRTGIGSGANVLTF.

The chain employs TRBV6-5 and TRBJ1-2, with D tentatively TRBD1 (6 bases). CDR1 MNHEY and CDR2 SVGAGI come from the germline V gene. Trimming left V 5 bases short and J 6 bases short, with 10 bases between. This CDR3 has 12 residues. The CDR3 protein is CASSQQGNGYTF. The CDR3 DNA follows: TGTGCCAGCAGTCAACAGGGAAATGGCTACACCTTC.

The chain is built from TRBV7-6 and TRBJ2-1; D perhaps matches TRBD1 (6 bases). CDR1 is SGHVS, CDR2 FNYEAQ, per germline. Between the trimmed V and J ends, which lost 5 bases and 0 bases, there was a span of 11 bases. This CDR3 contains 15 residues. The CDR3 reads CASSAGQFSYNEQFF. The CDR3 bases are TGTGCCAGCAGCGCTGGACAGTTCTCCTACAATGAGCAGTTCTTC.

The V and J genes are TRBV14 and TRBJ1-2, with a tentative D call TRBD1 (5 bases). V dropped 1 base and J dropped 4 bases, with 10 bases sitting between them. This CDR3 comprises 14 residues. From germline, CDR1 is SGHDN and CDR2 FVKESK. DNA of the CDR3: TGTGCCAGCAGCCAAGTTCAACAGGCCTATGGCTACACCTTC. Amino acid sequence: CASSQVQQAYGYTF. Based on the CDR3 plus reference TRBV14 and TRBJ1-2, the full variable domain is EAGVTQFPSHSVIEKGQTVTLRCDPISGHDNLYWYRRVMGKEIKFLLHFVKESKQDESGMPNNRFLAERTGGTYSTLKVQPAELEDSGVYFCASSQVQQAYGYTFGSGTRLTVV.

There are a few counts of this clone. The chain recombines TRBV27 with TRBJ1-1; 8 nucleotides agree with TRBD1. The CDR3 is made up of 13 amino acids. Germline V lookup: CDR1 MNHEY, CDR2 SMNVEV (reference sequence). Trimming removed 4 bases from V and 4 bases from J; junction bases left unmatched: 2. DNA of the CDR3: TGTGCCAGCAGTTCTACAGGGGGCACTGAAGCTTTCTTT. Its translation: CASSSTGGTEAFF.

This chain links TRBV7-8 with TRBJ1-3; weak D call: TRBD1 (6 bases). The CDR3 has 13 amino acids. Germline V gives CDR1 SGHVS, CDR2 FQNEAQ. V was pared by 7 bases and J by 1 base, with 8 bases between. CDR3 loop: CASNDRSGNTIYF. The CDR3 DNA reads as TGTGCCAGCAACGACAGGTCTGGAAACACCATATATTTT. The entire variable domain, with the rest obtained from reference TRBV7-8 and TRBJ1-3, is as follows: GAGVSQSPRYKVAKRGQDVALRCDPISGHVSLFWYQQALGQGPEFLTYFQNEAQLDKSGLPSDRFFAERPEGSVSTLKIQRTQQEDSAVYLCASNDRSGNTIYFGEGSWLTVV.

The chain links TRBV10-1 to TRBJ1-2; 7 bases are a match to TRBD1. The germline gives CDR1 WNHNN, CDR2 SYGVQD (reference sequence). The CDR3 is made up of 16 amino acids. V lost 0 bases, J lost 8 bases, and 12 bases stayed unmatched. The CDR3 loop is CASSESGDSDCCGYTF. CDR3 DNA sequence: TGCGCCAGCAGTGAGTCCGGGGACAGTGATTGCTGCGGCTACACCTTC.

The J gene is TRBJ2-7, the V gene TRBV12-3 or TRBV12-4; 7 nucleotides align to TRBD1. J gave up 4 bases and V 7 bases, and 4 bases lay outside the gene matches. The CDR3 runs 12 residues. The CDR3 protein is CASTDRPYEQYF. CDR3 sequence (DNA): TGTGCCAGCACGGACAGGCCGTACGAGCAGTACTTC.